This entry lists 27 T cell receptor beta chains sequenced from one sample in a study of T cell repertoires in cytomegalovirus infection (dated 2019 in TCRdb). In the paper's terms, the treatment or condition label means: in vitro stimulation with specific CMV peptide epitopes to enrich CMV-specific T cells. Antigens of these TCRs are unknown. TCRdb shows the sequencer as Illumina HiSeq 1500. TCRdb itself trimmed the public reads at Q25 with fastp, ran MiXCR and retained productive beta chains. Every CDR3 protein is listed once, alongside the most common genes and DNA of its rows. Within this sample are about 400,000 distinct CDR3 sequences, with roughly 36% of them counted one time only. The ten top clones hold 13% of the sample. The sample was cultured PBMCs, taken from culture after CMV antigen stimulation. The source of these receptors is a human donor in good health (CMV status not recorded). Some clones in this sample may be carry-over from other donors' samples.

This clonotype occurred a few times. The CDR3 DNA sequence: TGTGCCAGCAACAGGGACTCCTACAATGAGCAGTTCTTC. Amino acids: CASNRDSYNEQFF. This rearrangement joins TRBV28 to TRBJ2-1, with D possibly matching TRBD1 (6 bases). V lost 7 bases and J lost 0, with 7 bases in between. The V gene's germline CDR1 is MDHEN and CDR2 SYDVKM. This CDR3 region has 13 residues.

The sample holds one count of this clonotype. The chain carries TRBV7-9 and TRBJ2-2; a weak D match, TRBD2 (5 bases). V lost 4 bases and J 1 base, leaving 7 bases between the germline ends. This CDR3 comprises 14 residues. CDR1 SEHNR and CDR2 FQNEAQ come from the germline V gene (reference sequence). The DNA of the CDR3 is TGTGCCAGCAGCTGGAGCGGGAACACCGGGGAGCTGTTTTTT. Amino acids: CASSWSGNTGELFF.

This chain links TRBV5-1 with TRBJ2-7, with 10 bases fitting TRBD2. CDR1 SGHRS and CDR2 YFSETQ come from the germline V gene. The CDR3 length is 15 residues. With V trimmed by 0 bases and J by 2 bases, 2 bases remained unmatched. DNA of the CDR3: TGCGCCAGCAGCTTGGCTAGCGGGGGAACCTACGAGCAGTACTTC. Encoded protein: CASSLASGGTYEQYF.

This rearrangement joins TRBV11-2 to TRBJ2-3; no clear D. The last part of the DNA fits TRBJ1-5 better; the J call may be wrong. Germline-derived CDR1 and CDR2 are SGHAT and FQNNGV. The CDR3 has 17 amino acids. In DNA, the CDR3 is TGTGCCAGCAGCCCACGGGGAGCGGGTAAAAACACAGATACGCAGCATTTT. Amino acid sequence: CASSPRGAGKNTDTQHF.

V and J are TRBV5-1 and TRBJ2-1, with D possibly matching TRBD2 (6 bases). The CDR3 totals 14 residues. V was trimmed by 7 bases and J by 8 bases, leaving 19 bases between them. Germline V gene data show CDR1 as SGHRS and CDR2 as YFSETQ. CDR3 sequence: CASGLRTIADEQFF. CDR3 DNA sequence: TGCGCCAGCGGACTTAGGACAATAGCGGATGAGCAGTTCTTC.

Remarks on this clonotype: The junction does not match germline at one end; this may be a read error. The CDR3 DNA sequence: TGTGCCAGCAGTTCCCGGACAGGGAGGTTAGATAGGGTCTTC. Protein sequence: CASSSRTGRLDRVF. The genes are TRBV27 and TRBJ2-1, with 8 bases identical to TRBD1. The germline V gene has CDR1 MNHEY and CDR2 SMNVEV (reference sequence). This CDR3 is built from 14 residues.

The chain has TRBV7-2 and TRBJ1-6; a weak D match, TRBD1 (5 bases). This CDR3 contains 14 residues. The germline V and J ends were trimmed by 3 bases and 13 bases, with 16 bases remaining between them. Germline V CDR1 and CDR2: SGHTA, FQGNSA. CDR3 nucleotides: TGTGCCAGCAGCTTCGGACAAAAGGTTGGGCCCCTCCACTTT. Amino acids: CASSFGQKVGPLHF.

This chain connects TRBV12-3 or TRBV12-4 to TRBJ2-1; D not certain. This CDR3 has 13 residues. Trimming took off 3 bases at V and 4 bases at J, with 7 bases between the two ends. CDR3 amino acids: CASSFTDYNEQFF. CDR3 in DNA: TGTGCCAGCAGTTTCACGGATTACAATGAGCAGTTCTTC.

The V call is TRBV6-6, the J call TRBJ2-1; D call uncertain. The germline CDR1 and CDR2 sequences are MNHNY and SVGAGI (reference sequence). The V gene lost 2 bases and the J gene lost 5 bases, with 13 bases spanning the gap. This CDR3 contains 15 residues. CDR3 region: CASSYGRKINNEQFF. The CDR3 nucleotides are TGTGCCAGCAGTTACGGCCGAAAAATCAACAATGAGCAGTTCTTC.

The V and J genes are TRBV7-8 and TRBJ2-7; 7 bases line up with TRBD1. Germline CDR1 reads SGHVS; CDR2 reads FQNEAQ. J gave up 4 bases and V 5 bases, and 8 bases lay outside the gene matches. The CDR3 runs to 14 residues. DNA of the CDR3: TGTGCCAGCAGCATTTGGACAGGACCATACGAGCAGTACTTC. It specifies CASSIWTGPYEQYF.

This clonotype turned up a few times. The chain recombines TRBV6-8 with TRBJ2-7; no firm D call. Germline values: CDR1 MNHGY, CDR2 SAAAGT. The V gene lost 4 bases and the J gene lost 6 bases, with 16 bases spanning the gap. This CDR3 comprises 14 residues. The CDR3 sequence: CASSSPLRPSEQYV. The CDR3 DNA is TGTGCCAGCAGTTCCCCCCTGAGGCCTAGCGAGCAGTACGTC.

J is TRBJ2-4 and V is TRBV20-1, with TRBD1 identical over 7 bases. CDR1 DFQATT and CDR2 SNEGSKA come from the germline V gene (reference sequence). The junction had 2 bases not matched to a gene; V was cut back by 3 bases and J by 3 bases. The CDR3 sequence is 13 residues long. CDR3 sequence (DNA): TGCAGTGCTAGGACAGGGAGCAAAAACATTCAGTACTTC. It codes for CSARTGSKNIQYF.

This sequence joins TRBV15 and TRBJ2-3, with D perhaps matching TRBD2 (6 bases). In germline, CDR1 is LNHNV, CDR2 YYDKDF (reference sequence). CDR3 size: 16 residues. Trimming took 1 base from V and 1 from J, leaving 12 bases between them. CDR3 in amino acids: CATSRAQGGGTDTQYF. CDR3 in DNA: TGTGCCACCAGCAGAGCGCAGGGAGGCGGCACAGATACGCAGTATTTT.

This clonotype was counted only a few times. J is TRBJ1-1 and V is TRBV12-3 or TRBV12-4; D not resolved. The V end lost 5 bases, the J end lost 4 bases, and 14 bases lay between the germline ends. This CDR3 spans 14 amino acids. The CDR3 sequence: CASSPLTLVTEAFF. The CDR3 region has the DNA TGTGCCAGCAGTCCCTTAACGTTGGTCACTGAAGCTTTCTTT.

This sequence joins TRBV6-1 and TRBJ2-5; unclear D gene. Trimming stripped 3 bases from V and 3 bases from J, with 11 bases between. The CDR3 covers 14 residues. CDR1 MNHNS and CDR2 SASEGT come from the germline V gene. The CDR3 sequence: CASSEEGQKETQYF. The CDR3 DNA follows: TGTGCCAGCAGTGAGGAAGGTCAAAAAGAGACCCAGTACTTC.

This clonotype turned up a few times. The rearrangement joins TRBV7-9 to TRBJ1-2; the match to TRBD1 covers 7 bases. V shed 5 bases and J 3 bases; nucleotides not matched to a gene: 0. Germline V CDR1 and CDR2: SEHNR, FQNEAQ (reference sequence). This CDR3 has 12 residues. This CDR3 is CASSQGDYGYTF. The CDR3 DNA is TGTGCCAGCAGCCAGGGGGACTATGGCTACACCTTC.

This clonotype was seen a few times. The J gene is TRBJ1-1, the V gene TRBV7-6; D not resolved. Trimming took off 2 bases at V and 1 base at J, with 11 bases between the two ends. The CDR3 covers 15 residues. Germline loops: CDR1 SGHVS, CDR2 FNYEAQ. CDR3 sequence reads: CASSLSGKKNTEAFF. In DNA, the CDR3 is TGTGCCAGCAGCTTATCCGGCAAGAAGAACACTGAAGCTTTCTTT.

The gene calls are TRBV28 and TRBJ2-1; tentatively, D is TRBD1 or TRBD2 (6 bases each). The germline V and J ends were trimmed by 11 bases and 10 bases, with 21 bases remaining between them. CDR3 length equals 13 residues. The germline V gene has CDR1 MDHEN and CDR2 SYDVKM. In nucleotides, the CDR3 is TGTGCCGCCGGGGAGTGGGGGGCAAGCGAGCAGTTCTTC. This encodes CAAGEWGASEQFF.

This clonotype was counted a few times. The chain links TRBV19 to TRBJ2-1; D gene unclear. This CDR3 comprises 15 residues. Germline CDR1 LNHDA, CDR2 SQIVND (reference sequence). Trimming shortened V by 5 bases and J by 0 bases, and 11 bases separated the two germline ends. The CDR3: CASSVLDSSYNEQFF. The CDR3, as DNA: TGTGCCAGTAGTGTCCTCGACTCCTCCTACAATGAGCAGTTCTTC.

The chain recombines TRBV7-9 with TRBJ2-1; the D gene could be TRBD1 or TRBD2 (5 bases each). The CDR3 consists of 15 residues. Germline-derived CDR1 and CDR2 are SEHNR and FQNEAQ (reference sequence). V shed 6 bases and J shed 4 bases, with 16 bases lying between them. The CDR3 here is CASSNGDLAYNEQFF. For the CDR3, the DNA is TGTGCCAGCAGTAACGGGGACCTAGCATACAATGAGCAGTTCTTC. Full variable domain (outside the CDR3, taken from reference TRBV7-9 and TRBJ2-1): DTGVSQNPRHKITKRGQNVTFRCDPISEHNRLYWYRQTLGQGPEFLTYFQNEAQLEKSRLLSDRFSAERPKGSFSTLEIQRTEQGDSAMYLCASSNGDLAYNEQFFGPGTRLTVL.

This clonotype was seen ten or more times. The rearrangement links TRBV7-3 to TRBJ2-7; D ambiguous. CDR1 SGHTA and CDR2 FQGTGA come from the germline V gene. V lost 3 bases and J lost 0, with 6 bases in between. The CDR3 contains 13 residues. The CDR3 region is CASSFGPSYEQYF. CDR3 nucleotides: TGTGCCAGCAGCTTCGGACCCTCCTACGAGCAGTACTTC.

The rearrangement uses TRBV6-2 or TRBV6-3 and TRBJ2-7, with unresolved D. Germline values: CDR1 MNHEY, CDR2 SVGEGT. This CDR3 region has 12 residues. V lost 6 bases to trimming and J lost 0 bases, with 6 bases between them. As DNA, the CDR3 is TGTGCCAGCAGCGACACCTCCTACGAGCAGTACTTC. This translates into CASSDTSYEQYF.

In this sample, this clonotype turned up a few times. For the CDR3, the DNA is TGTGCCAGCAGAAGACCCCCTCAGGATACGCAGTATTTT. The encoded protein is CASRRPPQDTQYF. V and J are TRBV6-5 and TRBJ2-3; D gene ambiguous. Germline V gene data show CDR1 as MNHEY and CDR2 as SVGAGI. V was shortened by 6 bases and J by 6 bases, with 13 bases between the two germline ends. The CDR3 sequence is 13 residues long.

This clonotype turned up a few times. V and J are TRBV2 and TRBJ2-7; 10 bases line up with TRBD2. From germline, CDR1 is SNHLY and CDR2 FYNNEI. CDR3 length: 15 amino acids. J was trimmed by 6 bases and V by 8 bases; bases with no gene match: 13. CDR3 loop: CASVLVQLAGGEQYF. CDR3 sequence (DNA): TGTGCCAGCGTTCTTGTCCAGTTAGCGGGAGGCGAGCAGTACTTC.

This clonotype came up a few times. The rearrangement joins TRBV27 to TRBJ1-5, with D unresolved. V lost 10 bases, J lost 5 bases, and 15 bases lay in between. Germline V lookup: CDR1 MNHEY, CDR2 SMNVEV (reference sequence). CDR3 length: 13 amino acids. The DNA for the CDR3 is TGTGCCACCAAGGTCGGTTGGGATCAGCCCCAGCATTTT. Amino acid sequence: CATKVGWDQPQHF.

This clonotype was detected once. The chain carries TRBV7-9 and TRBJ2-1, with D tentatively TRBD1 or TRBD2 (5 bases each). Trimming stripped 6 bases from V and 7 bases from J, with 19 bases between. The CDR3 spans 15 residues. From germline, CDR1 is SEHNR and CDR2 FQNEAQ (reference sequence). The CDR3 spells CASRSGRTPGNEQFF. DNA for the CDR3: TGTGCCAGCAGGTCGGGACGGACCCCCGGGAATGAGCAGTTCTTC.

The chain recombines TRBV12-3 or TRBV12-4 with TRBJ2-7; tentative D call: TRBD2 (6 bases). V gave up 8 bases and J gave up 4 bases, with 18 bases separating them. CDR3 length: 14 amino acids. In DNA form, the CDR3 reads TGTGCCAGCCGCCCGGCGGGAATGGGGTACGAGCAGTACTTC. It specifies CASRPAGMGYEQYF.